These 4 T cell receptor beta chains were sequenced from one sample in a study of graft-versus-host responses after intestinal transplantation. The table came from immunoSEQ multiplex PCR; TCRdb's copy has only in-frame clones and leaves some out. This table has around 76,000 clones, approximately 96% appearing once. Antigens for these TCRs are unknown. Sequencing was performed on unstimulated CD8+ T cells sorted from spleen or lymph node cells, taken before intestinal transplant. These receptors originate from a human donor who received an intestinal transplant.

The rearrangement links TRBV27 to TRBJ2-5; perhaps D is TRBD1 or TRBD2 (5 bases each). Germline V gives CDR1 MNHEY, CDR2 SMNVEV (reference sequence). Trimming removed 0 bases at V and 5 bases at J, with 10 bases between. This CDR3 has 14 amino acids. The CDR3 DNA is TGTGCCAGCAGTTTATCGTGGGGGAGTGAGACCCAGTACTTC. It translates to CASSLSWGSETQYF.

V is TRBV20-1 and J is TRBJ1-2; D call uncertain. CDR3 length: 9 residues. CDR1 and CDR2 (germline): DFQATT, SNEGSKA (reference sequence). Deletions cut 6 bases from V and 8 bases from J, with 7 bases between. The CDR3 is CSARWGYTF. The CDR3 nucleotides are TGCAGTGCCCGGTGGGGCTACACCTTC.

V and J are TRBV7-9 and TRBJ1-4; TRBD1 aligns across 10 bases. The junction had 4 bases not matched to a gene; V was cut back by 5 bases and J by 7 bases. CDR1 is SEHNR and CDR2 is FQNEAQ in the germline V gene (reference sequence). CDR3 length: 14 amino acids. The CDR3 coding sequence is TGTGCCAGCAGCCAAGGACAGGGGGGTGAAAAACTGTTTTTT. Its translation: CASSQGQGGEKLFF.

This chain joins TRBV7-6 and TRBJ2-7, with 10 bases fitting TRBD1. CDR1 is SGHVS and CDR2 is FNYEAQ in the germline V gene. V gave up 1 base and J gave up 2 bases; unmatched junction bases: 8. CDR3 length: 17 amino acids. For the CDR3, the DNA is TGTGCCAGCAGCTTAGGGGTACCGGGACAGGGGCCCTACGAGCAGTACTTC. It specifies CASSLGVPGQGPYEQYF. The whole variable domain, remainder taken from reference TRBV7-6 and TRBJ2-7, is GAGVSQSPRYKVTKRGQDVALRCDPISGHVSLYWYRQALGQGPEFLTYFNYEAQQDKSGLPNDRFSAERPEGSISTLTIQRTEQRDSAMYRCASSLGVPGQGPYEQYFGPGTRLTVT.